This TCR beta chain derives from a study of T cells after yellow fever vaccination. Turning to the study itself: Some fractions had low cell numbers, and these were prepared with SMART-Seq v4 Ultra Low Input. Overall study findings and caveats: The bulk population could contribute abundant contaminating clonotypes to FACS-sorted repertoires.

UMIs were added to TCR cDNA along with a universal primer site when it was made by 5'RACE template switching. TCRdb reanalysed the 5' RACE reads using MiXCR and keeps one entry per CDR3 protein. This sample has 310,000 or so distinct CDR3 sequences, with about 6.9% found just once. In its sample, this clonotype was seen a few times. Antigen: not known. This clonotype was obtained from a man younger than 35 who received the YFV17D yellow fever vaccine. The sequences come from PBMCs, collected approximately 40 days after the first yellow fever vaccination.

CDR3 in DNA: TGCGCCAGCAGACTAGCGGGATCGATCGCCGGGGAGCTGTTTTTT. Protein sequence: CASRLAGSIAGELFF. The genes are TRBV5-1 and TRBJ2-2, with 10 bases aligning to TRBD2. The J segment lost 6 bases and the V segment lost 5 bases, leaving 7 bases of the junction unmatched. This CDR3 has 15 amino acids. Germline CDR1 is SGHRS and CDR2 is YFSETQ.